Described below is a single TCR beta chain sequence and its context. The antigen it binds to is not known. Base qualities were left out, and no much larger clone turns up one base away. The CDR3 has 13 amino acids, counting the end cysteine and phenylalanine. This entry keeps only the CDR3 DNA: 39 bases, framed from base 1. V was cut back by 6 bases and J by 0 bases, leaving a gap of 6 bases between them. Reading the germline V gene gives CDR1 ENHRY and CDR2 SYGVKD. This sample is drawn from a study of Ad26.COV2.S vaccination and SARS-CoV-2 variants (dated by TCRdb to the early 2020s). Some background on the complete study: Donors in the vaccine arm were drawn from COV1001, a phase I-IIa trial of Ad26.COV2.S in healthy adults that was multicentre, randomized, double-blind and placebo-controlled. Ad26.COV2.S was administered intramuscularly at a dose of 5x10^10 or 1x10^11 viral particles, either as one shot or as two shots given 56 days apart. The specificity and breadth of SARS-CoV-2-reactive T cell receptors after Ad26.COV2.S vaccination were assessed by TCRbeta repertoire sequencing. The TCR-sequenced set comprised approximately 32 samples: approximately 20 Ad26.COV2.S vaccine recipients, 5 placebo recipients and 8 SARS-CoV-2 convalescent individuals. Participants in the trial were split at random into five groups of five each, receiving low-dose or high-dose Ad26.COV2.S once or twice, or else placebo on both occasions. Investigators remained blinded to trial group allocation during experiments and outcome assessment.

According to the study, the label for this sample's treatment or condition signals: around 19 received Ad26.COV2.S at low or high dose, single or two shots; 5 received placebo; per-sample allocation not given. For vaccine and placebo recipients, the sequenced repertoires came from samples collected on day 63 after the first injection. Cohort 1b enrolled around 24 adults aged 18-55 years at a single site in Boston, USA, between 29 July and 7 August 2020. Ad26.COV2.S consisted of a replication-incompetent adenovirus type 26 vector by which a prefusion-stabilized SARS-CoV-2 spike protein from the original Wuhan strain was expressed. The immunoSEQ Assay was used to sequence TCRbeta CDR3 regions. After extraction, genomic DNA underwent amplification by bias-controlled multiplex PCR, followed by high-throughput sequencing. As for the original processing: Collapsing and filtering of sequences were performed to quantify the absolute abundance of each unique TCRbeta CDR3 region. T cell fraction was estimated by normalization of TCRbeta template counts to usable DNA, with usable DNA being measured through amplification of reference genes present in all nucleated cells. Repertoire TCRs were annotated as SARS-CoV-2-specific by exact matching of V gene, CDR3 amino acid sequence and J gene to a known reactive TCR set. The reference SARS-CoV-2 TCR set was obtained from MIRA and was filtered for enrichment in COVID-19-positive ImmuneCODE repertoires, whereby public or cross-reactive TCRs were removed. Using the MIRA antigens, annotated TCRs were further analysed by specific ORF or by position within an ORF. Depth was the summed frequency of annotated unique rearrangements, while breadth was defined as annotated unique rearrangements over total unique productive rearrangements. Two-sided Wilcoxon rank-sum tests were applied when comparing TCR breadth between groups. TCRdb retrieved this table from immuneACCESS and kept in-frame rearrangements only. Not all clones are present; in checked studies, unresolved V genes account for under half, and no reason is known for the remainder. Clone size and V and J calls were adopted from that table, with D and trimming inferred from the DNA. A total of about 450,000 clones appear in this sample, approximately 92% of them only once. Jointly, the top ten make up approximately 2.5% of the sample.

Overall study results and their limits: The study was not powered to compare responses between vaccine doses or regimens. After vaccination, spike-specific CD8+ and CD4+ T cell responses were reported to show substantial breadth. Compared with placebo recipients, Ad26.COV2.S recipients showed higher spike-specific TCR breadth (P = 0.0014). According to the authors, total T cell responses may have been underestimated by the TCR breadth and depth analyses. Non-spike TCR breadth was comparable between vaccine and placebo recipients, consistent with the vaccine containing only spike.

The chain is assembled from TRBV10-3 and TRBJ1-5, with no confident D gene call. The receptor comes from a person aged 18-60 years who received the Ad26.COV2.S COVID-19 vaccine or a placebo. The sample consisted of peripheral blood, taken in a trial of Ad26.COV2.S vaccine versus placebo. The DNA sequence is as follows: TGTGCCATCAGCGGAAATAGCAATCAGCCCCAGCATTTT. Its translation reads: CAISGNSNQPQHF.